This record covers a single T cell receptor beta chain. This CDR3 contains 14 residues. V lost 3 bases and J 3 bases, leaving 9 bases between the germline ends. CDR1 and CDR2 (germline): MNHEY, SMNVEV (reference sequence). Sequencing used immunoSEQ multiplex PCR; TCRdb keeps in-frame clones, though not all of them. The data hold about 24,000 clones, with approximately 90% observed a single time. These data belong to a study of monozygotic twins with cystic fibrosis. The chain combines TRBV27 with TRBJ1-5; D uncertain. Sequencing input: blood. This clonotype was obtained from a woman in her twenties or thirties with cystic fibrosis. This CDR3 is CASSLQGNNQPQHF. The CDR3 DNA is TGTGCCAGCAGTTTGCAAGGGAACAATCAGCCCCAGCATTTT.